Listed here are 28 T cell receptor beta chains from one sample, sequenced in a study of T-cell reconstitution after alpha-beta-depleted transplantation in children (dated by TCRdb to 2016 to 2017). The full study reports these points: About two months after transplant, the apparently early recovery of alphabetaT-cell counts reportedly depended on just several hundred clones that had expanded rapidly and came from non-depleted graft cells.

The label giving this sample's time point can be read as: day 60 (about 2 months) after transplantation. The meaning of the sample's treatment or condition label: allogeneic hematopoietic cell transplantation with graft depleted of TCRalphabeta T cells and CD19 B cells. Their cognate antigens are unknown. The library was obtained by PCR. The sequencer was an Illumina HiSeq 2500. Molecular barcoding was employed in the preparation of TCR libraries, with unique molecular identifiers being used to normalize TCRbeta repertoire quantification. Using fastp trimming at Q25 and MiXCR clonotype assembly, TCRdb reanalyzed the public sequencing data and kept in-frame beta chains. Rows are combined by CDR3 protein, so each entry shows the most common genes and DNA. A total of approximately 31,000 distinct CDR3 sequences appear in this sample, 5% to 7% of them only once. Over 25% of the sample is held by the ten biggest clonotypes.

The sequencing here drew on peripheral blood, taken 60 days after TCRalphabeta/CD19-depleted stem cell transplant. These TCRs come from a child less than two years old who had a stem cell transplant for acute myeloid leukemia, so the T cells may come from the graft donor.

This clonotype showed up many times. The rearrangement links TRBV28 to TRBJ1-2, with D hard to call. This CDR3 has 15 residues. The V end lost 3 bases, the J end lost 8 bases, and 19 bases lay between the germline ends. Germline V lookup: CDR1 MDHEN, CDR2 SYDVKM. CDR3 DNA: TGTGCCAGCAGTTTCCCGGACGGAACCAAAGGAGGCTACACCTTC. Encoded protein: CASSFPDGTKGGYTF.

This clonotype was counted many times. The chain has TRBV6-6 and TRBJ1-5; D remains unclear. CDR3 length: 11 amino acids. Germline assignment: CDR1 MNHNY and CDR2 SVGAGI (reference sequence). Trimming stripped 8 bases from V and 9 bases from J, with 11 bases between. The CDR3 DNA reads as TGTGCCAGCGGTACCCCTGTGCCCCAGCATTTT. It specifies CASGTPVPQHF.

This clonotype was counted a few times. V and J are TRBV3-1 and TRBJ1-1; D is perhaps TRBD1 (6 bases). The CDR3 has 14 residues. In germline, CDR1 is LGHDT, CDR2 YNNKEL (reference sequence). The ends were cut back, 3 bases at V and 3 bases at J, with 11 bases in the middle. DNA of the CDR3: TGTGCCAGCAGCCACACAGGGACTTACACTGAAGCTTTCTTT. This encodes CASSHTGTYTEAFF.

This clonotype has at least ten counts. The J gene is TRBJ2-7, the V gene TRBV12-5, with 7 bases that match TRBD1. J was trimmed by 3 bases and V by 5 bases; bases with no gene match: 7. Looked up from germline, CDR1 is LGHNT and CDR2 is FRNRAP. The CDR3 has 14 residues. CDR3 DNA: TGTGCTAGTGGTCTACGCGACAGGGACTACGAGCAGTACTTC. It encodes CASGLRDRDYEQYF. The full variable domain, with the rest looked up from reference TRBV12-5 and TRBJ2-7, is DARVTQTPRHKVTEMGQEVTMRCQPILGHNTVFWYRQTMMQGLELLAYFRNRAPLDDSGMPKDRFSAEMPDATLATLKIQPSEPRDSAVYFCASGLRDRDYEQYFGPGTRLTVT.

At least ten counts were recorded for this clonotype. The J gene is TRBJ2-7, the V gene TRBV11-2, with D hard to call. Germline V gene data show CDR1 as SGHAT and CDR2 as FQNNGV. The CDR3 runs 11 residues. V shed 3 bases and J shed 5 bases, with 5 bases lying between them. The CDR3 DNA sequence: TGTGCCAGCAGCTTCCTGGACGAGCAGTACTTC. Amino acid sequence: CASSFLDEQYF.

Ten or more counts support this clonotype. The chain recombines TRBV14 with TRBJ2-1; a possible D gene is TRBD2 (6 bases). The germline gives CDR1 SGHDN, CDR2 FVKESK. The CDR3 is 14 residues long. V was trimmed by 5 bases and J by 5 bases, leaving 13 bases between them. CDR3 sequence reads: CASSSRGSHNEQFF. The CDR3 DNA reads TGTGCCAGCAGCTCCCGGGGGAGCCACAATGAGCAGTTCTTC.

This clonotype was recorded at least ten times. The chain joins TRBV20-1 to TRBJ2-3; a weak D match, TRBD2 (5 bases). Germline V lookup: CDR1 DFQATT, CDR2 SNEGSKA (reference sequence). This CDR3 comprises 13 residues. Trimming left V 6 bases short and J 3 bases short, with 13 bases between. The chain's CDR3 is CSAPFRGTDTQYF. The DNA of the CDR3 is TGCAGTGCCCCGTTCCGGGGTACAGATACGCAGTATTTT.

This clonotype was detected many times. The chain links TRBV6-2 or TRBV6-3 to TRBJ2-5; D assignment may be TRBD1 or TRBD2 (5 bases each). Germline assignment: CDR1 MNHEY and CDR2 SVGEGT. The germline V and J ends were trimmed by 7 bases and 0 bases, with 15 bases remaining between them. CDR3 length: 15 residues. Here the CDR3 DNA reads TGTGCCAGCATTCTTTACCCGGGACACCAAGAGACCCAGTACTTC. Its translation is CASILYPGHQETQYF.

This clonotype occurred many times. V and J are TRBV7-3 and TRBJ2-1; TRBD2 matches 8 bases. The CDR3 is 17 residues long. Trimming at V came to 6 bases and at J to 6 bases, leaving 16 bases not matched to a gene. CDR1 is SGHTA, CDR2 FQGTGA, per germline. CDR3 protein: CASSPTPLAGPVNEQFF. CDR3 coding DNA: TGTGCCAGCAGTCCAACTCCCCTAGCGGGCCCGGTCAATGAGCAGTTCTTC. The whole variable domain, remainder taken from reference TRBV7-3 and TRBJ2-1, is GAGVSQTPSNKVTEKGKYVELRCDPISGHTALYWYRQSLGQGPEFLIYFQGTGAADDSGLPNDRFFAVRPEGSVSTLKIQRTERGDSAVYLCASSPTPLAGPVNEQFFGPGTRLTVL.

This clonotype was seen only a few times. The chain combines TRBV7-6 with TRBJ2-7; D possibly uses TRBD1 or TRBD2 (5 bases each). Trimming stripped 0 bases from V and 1 base from J, with 10 bases between. The CDR3 consists of 15 residues. The germline gives CDR1 SGHVS, CDR2 FNYEAQ. The CDR3 loop reads CASSLAWGPSYEQYF. The CDR3 DNA sequence: TGTGCCAGCAGCTTAGCATGGGGACCATCCTACGAGCAGTACTTC. Together with reference TRBV7-6 and TRBJ2-7, the CDR3 gives the full variable domain: GAGVSQSPRYKVTKRGQDVALRCDPISGHVSLYWYRQALGQGPEFLTYFNYEAQQDKSGLPNDRFSAERPEGSISTLTIQRTEQRDSAMYRCASSLAWGPSYEQYFGPGTRLTVT.

At least ten counts were recorded for this clonotype. The gene calls are TRBV7-3 and TRBJ2-1; 8 nucleotides align to TRBD2. The trim removed 2 bases at V and 5 bases at J, leaving 8 bases unmatched. The CDR3 totals 16 residues. Germline V gives CDR1 SGHTA, CDR2 FQGTGA. CDR3 sequence: CASSLLGGRNNNEQFF. For the CDR3, the DNA is TGTGCCAGCAGCTTACTCGGCGGGAGGAATAACAATGAGCAGTTCTTC.

The chain employs TRBV5-4 and TRBJ2-1; 14 nucleotides agree with TRBD2. Germline V gene data show CDR1 as SGHNT and CDR2 as YYREEE (reference sequence). The CDR3 length is 16 residues. The V and J ends lost 3 bases and 13 bases, in that order; junction bases with no gene match: 12. Here the CDR3 DNA reads TGTGCCAGCAGCTCCCTTGAGGGACTAGCGGGAGAGGAACAGTTCTTC. Translation gives CASSSLEGLAGEEQFF.

The table lists this clonotype with a count of one. In DNA, the CDR3 is TGTGCCATCTGGAACTCTGACAGGTTCAGAGGATGGCAGTACTTC. This gives the protein CAIWNSDRFRGWQYF. The chain has TRBV6-5 and TRBJ2-7, with D possibly TRBD1 on 6 matching bases. The germline V and J ends were trimmed by 10 bases and 9 bases, with 28 bases remaining between them. The CDR3 length is 15 residues. Germline loops: CDR1 MNHEY, CDR2 SVGAGI.

This clonotype occurred a few times. V is TRBV10-3 and J is TRBJ1-1; perhaps TRBD1 as D (6 bases). The CDR3 sequence is 13 residues long. Trimming took 3 bases from V and 6 from J, leaving 11 bases between them. The germline gives CDR1 ENHRY, CDR2 SYGVKD. The CDR3 sequence: CAISDGGRSEAFF. For the CDR3, the DNA is TGTGCCATCAGTGATGGGGGCCGATCTGAAGCTTTCTTT.

In its sample, this clonotype was seen many times. The chain recombines TRBV7-9 with TRBJ2-1, with TRBD1 matching 10 bases. Trimming at V came to 4 bases and at J to 7 bases, leaving 7 bases not matched to a gene. From germline, CDR1 is SEHNR and CDR2 FQNEAQ (reference sequence). The CDR3 is 15 amino acids. CDR3 sequence (DNA): TGTGCCAGCAGCTACGGACAGGGGGAAGTGAATGAGCAGTTCTTC. Protein product: CASSYGQGEVNEQFF. Full variable domain (remainder filled in from reference TRBV7-9 and TRBJ2-1): DTGVSQNPRHKITKRGQNVTFRCDPISEHNRLYWYRQTLGQGPEFLTYFQNEAQLEKSRLLSDRFSAERPKGSFSTLEIQRTEQGDSAMYLCASSYGQGEVNEQFFGPGTRLTVL.

This clonotype was seen ten or more times. The V call is TRBV12-3 or TRBV12-4, the J call TRBJ2-3; 7 bases are a match to TRBD1. The CDR3 sequence is 14 residues long. After removal of 6 bases from V and 2 bases from J, the junction contained 5 bases not matched to a gene. The CDR3 reads CASSGQAFTDTQYF. CDR3 bases: TGTGCCAGCAGCGGACAGGCCTTCACAGATACGCAGTATTTT.

This clonotype was recorded many times. The chain is built from TRBV29-1 and TRBJ2-1, with D perhaps matching TRBD1 or TRBD2 (5 bases each). Deletions cut 7 bases from V and 3 bases from J, with 13 bases between. Germline V gene data show CDR1 as SQVTM and CDR2 as ANQGSEA. The CDR3 is 13 residues long. The CDR3 protein is CSAAGTGYNEQFF. The CDR3 DNA follows: TGCAGCGCAGCCGGGACCGGCTACAATGAGCAGTTCTTC.

There are many counts of this clonotype. The chain has TRBV12-3 or TRBV12-4 and TRBJ1-5, with TRBD1 as a possible D gene (6 bases). This CDR3 region has 15 residues. V dropped 4 bases and J dropped 4 bases, with 14 bases sitting between them. In nucleotides, the CDR3 is TGTGCCAGCAGTTCCAAAATACAGGGAAATCAGCCCCAGCATTTT. It specifies CASSSKIQGNQPQHF.

This clonotype has a count of ten or more. V and J are TRBV20-1 and TRBJ2-7; weak D call: TRBD2 (5 bases). With 1 base removed from V and 2 bases from J, the gap between germline ends came to 15 bases. The CDR3 is made up of 15 amino acids. The germline V gene encodes CDR1 DFQATT and CDR2 SNEGSKA (reference sequence). CDR3 residues: CSARVPRAATYEQYF. The CDR3, as DNA: TGCAGTGCTAGAGTCCCCCGAGCGGCTACCTACGAGCAGTACTTC.

In its sample, this clonotype was seen many times. The genes are TRBV2 and TRBJ2-1; 7 bases match TRBD2. Per the germline V gene, CDR1 is SNHLY and CDR2 is FYNNEI. After removal of 5 bases from V and 10 bases from J, the junction contained 14 bases not matched to a gene. CDR3 length: 15 residues. The CDR3 DNA reads as TGTGCCAGCAGTTTGAGGCTAGCGGCAGTCGGCGAGCAGTTCTTC. Protein: CASSLRLAAVGEQFF.

The J gene is TRBJ2-3, the V gene TRBV2; D unclear. The CDR3 loop spans 16 amino acids. Germline CDR1 reads SNHLY; CDR2 reads FYNNEI. V gave up 7 bases and J gave up 4 bases, with 21 bases separating them. This chain's CDR3 is CASIPPRGSAADTQYF. CDR3 DNA: TGTGCCAGCATTCCCCCCCGCGGCAGTGCGGCAGATACGCAGTATTTT. Together with reference TRBV2 and TRBJ2-3, the CDR3 gives the full variable domain: EPEVTQTPSHQVTQMGQEVILRCVPISNHLYFYWYRQILGQKVEFLVSFYNNEISEKSEIFDDQFSVERPDGSNFTLKIRSTKLEDSAMYFCASIPPRGSAADTQYFGPGTRLTVL.

This clonotype was counted many times. The J gene is TRBJ2-3, the V gene TRBV12-3 or TRBV12-4; no definite D call. The CDR3 is 13 amino acids. Trimming shortened V by 2 bases and J by 4 bases, and 7 bases separated the two germline ends. The CDR3, as DNA: TGTGCCAGCAGTTTATTTAGAGCAGATACGCAGTATTTT. This encodes CASSLFRADTQYF.

This clonotype was recorded many times. The chain couples TRBV12-3 or TRBV12-4 to TRBJ2-5, with D maybe TRBD1 (6 bases). V shed 5 bases and J shed 1 base, with 14 bases lying between them. There are 15 residues in the CDR3. DNA for the CDR3: TGTGCCAGCAGTCTACTCTGGACAGTCCAAGAGACCCAGTACTTC. Translation: CASSLLWTVQETQYF.

This clonotype occurred many times. The rearrangement links TRBV3-1 to TRBJ2-7, with TRBD2 matching 8 bases. The germline V gene encodes CDR1 LGHDT and CDR2 YNNKEL (reference sequence). The CDR3 is 15 amino acids. The J segment lost 3 bases and the V segment lost 3 bases, leaving 7 bases of the junction unmatched. CDR3 sequence (DNA): TGTGCCAGCAGCCATCGACTAGCGAGCAGCTACGAGCAGTACTTC. It is translated as CASSHRLASSYEQYF.

This clonotype has a count of ten or more. The chain carries TRBV28 and TRBJ2-7; D may be TRBD1 (6 bases). This CDR3 has 16 amino acids. Germline-derived CDR1 and CDR2 are MDHEN and SYDVKM. Trimming took 5 bases from V and 0 from J, leaving 17 bases between them. CDR3 region: CASSPRDRLSSYEQYF. Written as DNA, the CDR3 is TGTGCCAGCAGTCCGAGAGACAGGCTGAGCTCCTACGAGCAGTACTTC.

This clonotype was counted at least ten times. The rearrangement uses TRBV5-1 and TRBJ1-4, with a possible D match to TRBD1 (5 bases). This CDR3 contains 14 residues. Looked up from germline, CDR1 is SGHRS and CDR2 is YFSETQ. Trimming took off 4 bases at V and 8 bases at J, with 15 bases between the two ends. The DNA of the CDR3 is TGCGCCAGCAGCACCGGGACCGCCTTGGAAAAACTGTTTTTT. It yields the protein CASSTGTALEKLFF.

In this sample, this clonotype turned up many times. This sequence joins TRBV6-2 or TRBV6-3 and TRBJ2-6; D is uncertain. Trimming cost V 2 bases and J 13 bases, with 6 bases left between them. The length of the CDR3 is 11 residues. Germline V CDR1 and CDR2: MNHEY, SVGEGT. The CDR3 nucleotides read TGTGCCAGCAGTTACGGGGTGGTCCTGACTTTC. Protein product: CASSYGVVLTF.

In its sample, this clonotype was seen many times. CDR3 nucleotides: TGTGCCAGCAGCGTAAGCGGGGCGGGGAATGAGCAGTTCTTC. This sequence encodes CASSVSGAGNEQFF. The chain recombines TRBV9 with TRBJ2-1; 7 nucleotides align to TRBD2. The germline gives CDR1 SGDLS, CDR2 YYNGEE. V was clipped by 1 base and J by 7 bases; unmatched bases: 5. The CDR3 loop spans 14 amino acids.